Included here is one TCR beta chain sequence, with context. What it recognizes is unknown. Data came from immunoSEQ multiplex PCR; TCRdb stores just in-frame clones and leaves some out. The sample has 100,000 or so clones, 80% to 90% seen once; the top ten hold 4% to 5%. From germline, CDR1 is LNHDA and CDR2 SQIVND (reference sequence). The CDR3 has 14 residues. Trimming removed 5 bases at V and 7 bases at J, with 18 bases between. The record originates from a study of T cell responses to AZD1222 COVID-19 vaccine. Overall study findings and caveats: There were repertoire samples only from the period after the peak T cell response.

V and J are TRBV19 and TRBJ2-7; D is perhaps TRBD2 (5 bases). The sequences come from peripheral blood, collected on day 0 of MenACWY control vaccination. The sequence was collected from an adult in good health. CDR3 sequence (DNA): TGTGCCAGTAGTGCCGCTCTCGGACGCGGGGAGCAGTACTTC. Amino acids: CASSAALGRGEQYF.